This T cell receptor (beta chain) appears in the sequencing data of a study of cytomegalovirus exposure and HLA in healthy donors. CDR1 and CDR2 (germline): MNHNS, SASEGT. This CDR3 is 15 amino acids long. V lost 4 bases and J lost 0; bases outside the gene matches: 2. About this clone: Its antigen is still unknown.

Whole-study results and caveats: TCR beta chain V- and J-gene trimming was linked, in a later analysis, to a missense variant in DCLRE1C.

PCR employed 60 Vbeta and 13 Jbeta primers. Repertoires were generated with immunoSEQ multiplex PCR, while TCRdb's copy carries only in-frame clones and drops some. The sample yields some 120,000 clones, around 75% seen once. The sequence came from a woman aged 18 to 35 in good health and CMV-seronegative. Sequencing used PBMCs. The chain is built from TRBV6-1 and TRBJ2-3; TRBD2 matches 9 bases. CDR3: CASSVRGGSTDTQYF. CDR3 coding DNA: TGTGCCAGCAGTGTGCGGGGGGGAAGCACAGATACGCAGTATTTT.